This T cell receptor beta chain appears in the sequencing data of a study of T-cell memory formation after mild COVID-19. Broader study findings: Later expanders leaned toward CD4+, whereas clones contracting from day 15 to 85 were balanced CD4/CD8.

Worth noting for this clonotype: Its antigen is undetermined.

Barcoded TCR alpha and TCR beta cDNA libraries with UMIs came from 5'RACE using constant-segment primers. TCRdb processed the 5' RACE reads anew with MiXCR; each CDR3 protein has one entry. Counted here are hundreds of thousands of distinct CDR3 sequences, roughly 25% occurring once; the ten biggest clones make up approximately 12%. This receptor was taken from an adult woman who had mild COVID-19 (a few samples of this study predate the infection). Cell type and time point are not known. Sequenced: PBMCs or a T cell subset sorted from them (not recorded which).

DNA for the CDR3: TGTGCCAGCAGCCCTCAGTTGGACTATGGCTACACCTTC. Protein product: CASSPQLDYGYTF. The rearrangement uses TRBV7-9 and TRBJ1-2; D is uncertain. In germline, CDR1 is SEHNR, CDR2 FQNEAQ (reference sequence). Deletions cut 5 bases from V and 3 bases from J, with 10 bases between. The CDR3 runs to 13 residues.